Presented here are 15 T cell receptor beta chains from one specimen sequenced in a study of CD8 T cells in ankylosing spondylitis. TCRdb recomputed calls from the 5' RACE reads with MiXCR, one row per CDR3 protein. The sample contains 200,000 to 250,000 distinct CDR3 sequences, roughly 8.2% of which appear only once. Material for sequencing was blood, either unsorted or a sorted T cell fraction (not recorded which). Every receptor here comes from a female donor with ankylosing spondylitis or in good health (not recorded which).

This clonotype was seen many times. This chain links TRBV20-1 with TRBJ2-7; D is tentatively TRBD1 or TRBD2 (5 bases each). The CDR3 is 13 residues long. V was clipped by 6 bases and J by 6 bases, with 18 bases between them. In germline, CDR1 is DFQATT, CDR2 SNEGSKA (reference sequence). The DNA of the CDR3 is TGCAGTGCCCGACGGTCCAGGGCGGGCGAGCAGTACTTC. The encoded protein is CSARRSRAGEQYF.

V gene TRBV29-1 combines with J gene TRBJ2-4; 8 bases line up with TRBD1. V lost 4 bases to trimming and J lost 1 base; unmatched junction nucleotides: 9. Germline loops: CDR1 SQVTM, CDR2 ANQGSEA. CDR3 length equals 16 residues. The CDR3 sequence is CSVGDRGRGAKNIQYF. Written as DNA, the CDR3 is TGCAGCGTTGGAGACAGGGGCCGGGGGGCCAAAAACATTCAGTACTTC.

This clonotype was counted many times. As DNA, the CDR3 is TGTGCCAGCAGCCAAGATCTCCCGGGACTAGTTGAAGCATGGGTATACAATGAGCAGTTCTTC. This translates into CASSQDLPGLVEAWVYNEQFF. The rearrangement uses TRBV14 and TRBJ2-1; 8 nucleotides line up with TRBD2. Germline CDR1 reads SGHDN; CDR2 reads FVKESK. Trimming removed 0 bases from V and 4 bases from J; junction bases left unmatched: 20. CDR3 size: 21 residues.

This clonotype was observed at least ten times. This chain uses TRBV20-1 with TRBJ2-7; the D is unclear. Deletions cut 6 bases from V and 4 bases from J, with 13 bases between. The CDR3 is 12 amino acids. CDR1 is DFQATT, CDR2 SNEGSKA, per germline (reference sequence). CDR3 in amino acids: CSATTYLYEQYF. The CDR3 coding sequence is TGCAGTGCAACGACCTACCTATACGAGCAGTACTTC.

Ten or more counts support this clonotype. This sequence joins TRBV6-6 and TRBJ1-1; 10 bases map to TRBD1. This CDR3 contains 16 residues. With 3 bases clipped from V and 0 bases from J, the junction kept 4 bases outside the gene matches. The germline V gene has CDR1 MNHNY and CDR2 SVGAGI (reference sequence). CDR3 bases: TGTGCCAGCAGTTATGGGACAGGGGCCGTGAACACTGAAGCTTTCTTT. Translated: CASSYGTGAVNTEAFF.

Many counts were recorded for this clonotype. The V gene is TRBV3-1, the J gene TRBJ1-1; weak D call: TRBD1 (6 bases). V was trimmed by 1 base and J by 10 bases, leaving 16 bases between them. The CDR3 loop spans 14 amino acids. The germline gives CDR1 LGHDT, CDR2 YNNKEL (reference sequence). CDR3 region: CASSQVTGHPIAFF. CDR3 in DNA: TGTGCCAGCAGCCAAGTTACGGGACACCCTATAGCTTTCTTT.

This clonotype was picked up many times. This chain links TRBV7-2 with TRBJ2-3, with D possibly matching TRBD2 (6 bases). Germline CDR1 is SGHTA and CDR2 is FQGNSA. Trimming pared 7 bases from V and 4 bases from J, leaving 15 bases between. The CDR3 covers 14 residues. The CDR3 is CASTKRTGADTQYF. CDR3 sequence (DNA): TGTGCCAGCACCAAGAGGACGGGGGCAGATACGCAGTATTTT. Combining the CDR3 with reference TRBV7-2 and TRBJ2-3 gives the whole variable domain GAGVSQSPSNKVTEKGKDVELRCDPISGHTALYWYRQSLGQGLEFLIYFQGNSAPDKSGLPSDRFSAERTGGSVSTLTIQRTQQEDSAVYLCASTKRTGADTQYFGPGTRLTVL.

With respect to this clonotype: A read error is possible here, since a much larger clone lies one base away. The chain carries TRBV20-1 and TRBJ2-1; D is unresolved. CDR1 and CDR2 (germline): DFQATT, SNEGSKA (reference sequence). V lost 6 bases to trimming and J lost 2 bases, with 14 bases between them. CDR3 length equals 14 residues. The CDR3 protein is CSAGKRVAYNEQFF. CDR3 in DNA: TGCAGTGCCGGAAAGCGAGTAGCCTACAATGAGCAGTTCTTC.

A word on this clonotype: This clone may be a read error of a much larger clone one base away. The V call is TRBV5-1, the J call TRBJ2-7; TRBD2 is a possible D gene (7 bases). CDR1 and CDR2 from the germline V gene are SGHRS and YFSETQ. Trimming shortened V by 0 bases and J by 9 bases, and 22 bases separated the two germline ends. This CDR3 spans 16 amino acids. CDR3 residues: CASSLARRGGNHAQYF. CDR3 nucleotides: TGCGCCAGCAGCTTGGCTCGGAGGGGGGGAAACCACGCGCAGTACTTC.

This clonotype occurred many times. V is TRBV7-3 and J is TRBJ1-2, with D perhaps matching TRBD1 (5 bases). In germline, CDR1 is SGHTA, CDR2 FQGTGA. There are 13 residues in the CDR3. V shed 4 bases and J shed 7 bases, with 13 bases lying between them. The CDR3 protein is CASSSGTERGYTF. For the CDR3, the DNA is TGTGCCAGCAGCTCCGGGACGGAACGTGGCTACACCTTC.

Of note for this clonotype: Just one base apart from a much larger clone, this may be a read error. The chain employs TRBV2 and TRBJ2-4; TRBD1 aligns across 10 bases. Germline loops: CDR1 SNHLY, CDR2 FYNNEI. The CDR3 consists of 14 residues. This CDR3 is CTSSVPGQGNIQYF. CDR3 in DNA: TGTACCAGCAGTGTCCCGGGACAGGGGAACATTCAGTACTTC.

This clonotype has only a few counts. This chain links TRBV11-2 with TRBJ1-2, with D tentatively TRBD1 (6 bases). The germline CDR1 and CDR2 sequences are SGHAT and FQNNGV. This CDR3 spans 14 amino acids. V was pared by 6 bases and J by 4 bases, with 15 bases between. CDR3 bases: TGTGCCAGCAGGAGGGGGGGAACTCGCTATGGCTACACCTTC. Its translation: CASRRGGTRYGYTF.

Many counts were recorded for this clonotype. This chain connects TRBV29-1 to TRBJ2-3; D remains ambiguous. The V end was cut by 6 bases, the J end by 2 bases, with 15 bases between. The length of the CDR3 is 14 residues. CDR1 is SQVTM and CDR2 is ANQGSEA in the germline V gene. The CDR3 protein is CSVAPRRDTDTQYF. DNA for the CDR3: TGCAGCGTAGCCCCACGGCGTGACACAGATACGCAGTATTTT.

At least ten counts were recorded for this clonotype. In nucleotides, the CDR3 is TGTGCCAGCAGCCAAGGACTACAAGAGACCCAGTACTTC. Protein product: CASSQGLQETQYF. This chain uses TRBV14 with TRBJ2-5, with D maybe TRBD2 (5 bases). Trimming took 1 base from V and 2 from J, leaving 5 bases between them. The CDR3 spans 13 residues. Per the germline V gene, CDR1 is SGHDN and CDR2 is FVKESK.

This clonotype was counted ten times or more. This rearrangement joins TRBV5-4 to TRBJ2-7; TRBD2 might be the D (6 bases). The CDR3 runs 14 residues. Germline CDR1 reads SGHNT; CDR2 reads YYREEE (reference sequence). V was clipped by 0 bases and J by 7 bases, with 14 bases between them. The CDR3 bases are TGTGCCAGCAGCTTGGAGCAGCGGGTGGGAGAGCAGTACTTC. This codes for CASSLEQRVGEQYF. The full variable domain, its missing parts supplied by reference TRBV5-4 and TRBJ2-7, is ETGVTQSPTHLIKTRGQQVTLRCSSQSGHNTVSWYQQALGQGPQFIFQYYREEENGRGNFPPRFSGLQFPNYSSELNVNALELDDSALYLCASSLEQRVGEQYFGPGTRLTVT.